Listed below are T cell receptor beta chains from one sample, sequenced in a study of T cells generated in artificial thymic organoids. Their recognized antigens are unknown. TCRdb reprocessed the 5' RACE reads with MiXCR, giving one entry per CDR3 protein. The data contain about 5,300 distinct CDR3 sequences, 25% to 30% of them seen just once; the ten biggest clones take up under 3.5%. Sequencing was done on a sample of naive CD8+ T cells grown in artificial thymic organoids from cord blood stem and progenitor cells. These receptors were collected from a human donor who gave cord blood stem cells for thymic organoid culture, a cardiac surgery patient who gave postnatal thymus, or a blood donor (not recorded which). Each CDR3 is given with its conserved first and last residue.

J gene: TRBJ2-7; V gene: TRBV27; CDR3 protein: CASSTDRFNEQYF
J gene: TRBJ2-7; V gene: TRBV7-9; CDR3 protein: CASSVEQSYEQYF
J gene: TRBJ2-7; V gene: TRBV25-1; CDR3 protein: CASSETSSYEQYF
J gene: TRBJ2-2; V gene: TRBV4-3; CDR3 protein: CASSQGTNTGELFF
J gene: TRBJ2-1; V gene: TRBV20-1; CDR3 protein: CSARDWKGHDRSYNEQFF
J gene: TRBJ2-1; V gene: TRBV6-6; CDR3 protein: CASSWDFSYNEQFF
J gene: TRBJ2-7; V gene: TRBV28; CDR3 protein: CASSPPCGREQYF
J gene: TRBJ2-7; V gene: TRBV4-1; CDR3 protein: CASSPWDRGGYEQYF
J gene: TRBJ2-1; V gene: TRBV24-1; CDR3 protein: CATSDLRDRGHNEQFF
J gene: TRBJ1-4; V gene: TRBV4-2; CDR3 protein: CASSISPGGHFHEKLFF
J gene: TRBJ1-2; V gene: TRBV6-5; CDR3 protein: CASRPGQPLNYGYTF
J gene: TRBJ1-3; V gene: TRBV5-1; CDR3 protein: CASSSCGGKGNTIYF
J gene: TRBJ2-3; V gene: TRBV12-5; CDR3 protein: CARDWTSGGCTDTQYF
J gene: TRBJ1-4; V gene: TRBV7-9; CDR3 protein: CASSRRPGTGRVDEKLFF
J gene: TRBJ1-2; V gene: TRBV5-1; CDR3 protein: CASSWNWAVDGYTF
J gene: TRBJ2-7; V gene: TRBV3-1; CDR3 protein: CASSQEPRRSSYEQYF
J gene: TRBJ2-7; V gene: TRBV12-3/TRBV12-4; CDR3 protein: CASSPDSSEQYF
J gene: TRBJ2-7; V gene: TRBV9; CDR3 protein: CASSVGYRNYEQYF
J gene: TRBJ2-2; V gene: TRBV4-3; CDR3 protein: CASSRHRAKSGELFF
J gene: TRBJ2-3; V gene: TRBV7-9; CDR3 protein: CASSLTDTQYF
J gene: TRBJ2-3; V gene: TRBV27; CDR3 protein: CASSLNWRGTDTQYF
J gene: TRBJ2-5; V gene: TRBV4-3; CDR3 protein: CASSQDRTSGRRKTQYF
J gene: TRBJ2-7; V gene: TRBV7-4; CDR3 protein: CASRWDFNEQYF
J gene: TRBJ2-1; V gene: TRBV4-3; CDR3 protein: CASSQGYRGRGNEQFF
J gene: TRBJ2-7; V gene: TRBV6-5; CDR3 protein: CASSRTGGLYEQYF
J gene: TRBJ2-3; V gene: TRBV7-9; CDR3 protein: CASSLSYRVHMGTQYF
J gene: TRBJ1-1; V gene: TRBV10-3; CDR3 protein: CAIRPGQVNTEAFF
J gene: TRBJ2-5; V gene: TRBV4-2; CDR3 protein: CASSRRLAGRRETQYF
J gene: TRBJ2-7; V gene: TRBV10-3; CDR3 protein: CAGRRGHLYEQYF
J gene: TRBJ2-7; V gene: TRBV4-3; CDR3 protein: CASSPRLCRGRHEQYF
J gene: TRBJ2-7; V gene: TRBV7-2; CDR3 protein: CASSPGGLLSYEQYF
J gene: TRBJ2-1; V gene: TRBV4-3; CDR3 protein: CASSHLCQNEQFF
J gene: TRBJ1-2; V gene: TRBV7-2; CDR3 protein: CASSEYRTNYGYTF
J gene: TRBJ1-2; V gene: TRBV18; CDR3 protein: CASSPPGTAYGYTF
J gene: TRBJ2-7; V gene: TRBV12-5; CDR3 protein: CASGLGAGKSYEQYF
J gene: TRBJ1-6; V gene: TRBV27; CDR3 protein: CASSLAHLPWSPLHF
J gene: TRBJ1-5; V gene: TRBV27; CDR3 protein: CASSLSASVLPYSNQPQHF
J gene: TRBJ1-1; V gene: TRBV27; CDR3 protein: CASSHSGALNTEAFF
J gene: TRBJ1-5; V gene: TRBV4-3; CDR3 protein: CASSQYRGLGQPQHF
J gene: TRBJ2-1; V gene: TRBV24-1; CDR3 protein: CATSARGEDTQFF
J gene: TRBJ2-1; V gene: TRBV4-3; CDR3 protein: CASSPLAGGFGEQFF
J gene: TRBJ1-3; V gene: TRBV12-3/TRBV12-4; CDR3 protein: CASSSRDRGPSGNTIYF
J gene: TRBJ1-5; V gene: TRBV24-1; CDR3 protein: CATKGQPQHF
J gene: TRBJ1-2; V gene: TRBV6-5; CDR3 protein: CASSYNRSPNYGYTF
J gene: TRBJ2-3; V gene: TRBV19; CDR3 protein: CASRRQGSTDTQYF
J gene: TRBJ1-2; V gene: TRBV28; CDR3 protein: CASSLSGEDSYGYTF
J gene: TRBJ2-7; V gene: TRBV7-9; CDR3 protein: CASSLAGGTGRVYEQYF
J gene: TRBJ1-6; V gene: TRBV27; CDR3 protein: CASSPFRAYNSPLHF